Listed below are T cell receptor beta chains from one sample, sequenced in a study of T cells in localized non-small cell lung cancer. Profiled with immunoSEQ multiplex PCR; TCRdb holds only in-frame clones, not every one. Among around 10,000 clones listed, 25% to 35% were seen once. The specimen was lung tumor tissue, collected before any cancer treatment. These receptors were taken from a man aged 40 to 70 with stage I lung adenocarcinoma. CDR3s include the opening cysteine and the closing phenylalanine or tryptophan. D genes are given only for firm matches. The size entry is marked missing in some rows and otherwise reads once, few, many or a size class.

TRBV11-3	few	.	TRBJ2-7	TGTGCCAGCAGCTTCGCAGGTGGGACCTACGAGCAGTACTTC	CASSFAGGTYEQYF
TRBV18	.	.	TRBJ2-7	TGTGCCAGCTCGGACTCTGGATACGAGCAGTACTTC	CASSDSGYEQYF
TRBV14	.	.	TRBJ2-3	TGTGCCAGCAGCCAAGATGTGGCCCTCACAGATACGCAGTATTTT	CASSQDVALTDTQYF
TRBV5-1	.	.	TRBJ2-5	TGCGCCAGCAGCTTGGGTACGGGCTTCCAAGAGACCCAGTACTTC	CASSLGTGFQETQYF
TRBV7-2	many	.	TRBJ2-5	TGTGCCAGCAGCTTAGGAAAACAAGAGACCCAGTACTTC	CASSLGKQETQYF
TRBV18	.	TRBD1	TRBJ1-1	TGTGCCAGCTCACGGGGACAGAAGAACACTGAAGCTTTCTTT	CASSRGQKNTEAFF
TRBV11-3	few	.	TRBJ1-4	TGTGCCAGCAGCTTAGACAGGGCAACTAATGAAAAACTGTTTTTT	CASSLDRATNEKLFF
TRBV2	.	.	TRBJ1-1	TGTGCCAGCAGTGCGGAGGTAGGGAACACTGAAGCTTTCTTT	CASSAEVGNTEAFF
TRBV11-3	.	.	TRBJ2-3	TGTGCCAGCAGCTTAAGGCCAGCGGGTTCAGATACGCAGTATTTT	CASSLRPAGSDTQYF
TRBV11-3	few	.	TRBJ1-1	TGTGCCAGCACGATTCAGTCGGGACTGAACACTGAAGCTTTCTTT	CASTIQSGLNTEAFF
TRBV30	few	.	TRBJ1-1	TGTGCCTGGAGTTCGAACAGGGAAGCTTTCTTT	CAWSSNREAFF
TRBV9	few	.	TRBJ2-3	TGTGCCAGCAGCGTACCTGGCGGGGCCTCGGATACGCAGTATTTT	CASSVPGGASDTQYF
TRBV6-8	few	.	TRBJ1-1	TGTGCCAGCAGGTACGAGGAGCTTGGGGCTTTCTTT	CASRYEELGAFF
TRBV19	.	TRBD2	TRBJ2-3	TGTGCCAGTAGTATAGGACTAGCGGGCACAGATACGCAGTATTTT	CASSIGLAGTDTQYF
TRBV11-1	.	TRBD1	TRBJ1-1	TGTGCCAGCACCGACCCGGGACAGATCCTCATGAACACTGAAGCTTTCTTT	CASTDPGQILMNTEAFF
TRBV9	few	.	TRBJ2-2	TGTGCCAGCAGCGTAGCGGGAGGGGGCTATTCCGGGGAGCTGTTTTTT	CASSVAGGGYSGELFF
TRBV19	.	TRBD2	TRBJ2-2	TGTGCCAGTAGTATAGGTGGGACTAGCGGGGGCGCCGGGGAGCTGTTTTTT	CASSIGGTSGGAGELFF